These 5 T cell receptor beta chains were all obtained from the same sample, sequenced in a study of blood T cell repertoires in COVID-19. TCRdb's table, derived via immunoSEQ multiplex PCR, lists solely in-frame clones and lacks some. This table has tens of thousands of clones, roughly 80% appearing once. The material sequenced was peripheral blood. Every receptor here comes from a woman in her sixties or seventies with acute or convalescent COVID-19.

The rearrangement uses TRBV5-5 and TRBJ1-2; 7 nucleotides match TRBD1. CDR3 length: 14 amino acids. The germline V gene encodes CDR1 SGHKS and CDR2 YYEKEE (reference sequence). V dropped 0 bases and J dropped 6; count of bases not matched to a gene: 5. This chain's CDR3 is CASSLAQGLDGYTF. The CDR3 DNA follows: TGTGCCAGCAGCTTGGCACAGGGGCTCGATGGCTACACCTTC.

This chain uses TRBV12-3 or TRBV12-4 with TRBJ1-5; D remains unclear. This CDR3 is built from 13 residues. V shed 3 bases and J shed 5 bases, with 8 bases lying between them. The CDR3 DNA reads as TGTGCCAGCAGTTTTTCCCCTTATCAGCCCCAGCATTTT. Encoded protein: CASSFSPYQPQHF.

V is TRBV5-1 and J is TRBJ1-5; a possible D gene is TRBD1 (5 bases). CDR3 size: 14 residues. V lost 0 bases and J 6 bases, leaving 10 bases between the germline ends. Per the germline V gene, CDR1 is SGHRS and CDR2 is YFSETQ. The CDR3 region is CASSLGRGTQPQHF. The DNA of the CDR3 is TGCGCCAGCAGCTTGGGGAGGGGAACTCAGCCCCAGCATTTT.

The genes are TRBV5-1 and TRBJ1-6, with TRBD1 matching over 7 bases. The CDR3 totals 17 residues. V gave up 0 bases and J gave up 10 bases; unmatched junction bases: 13. Germline values: CDR1 SGHRS, CDR2 YFSETQ. Here the CDR3 DNA reads TGCGCCAGCAGCTTGGGAATGAGGGACAGTAGAATGTCACCCCTCCACTTT. This encodes CASSLGMRDSRMSPLHF.

This clone was observed a few times. The V gene is TRBV11-3, the J gene TRBJ1-3; a possible D gene is TRBD1 (5 bases). The V end was cut by 4 bases, the J end by 2 bases, with 15 bases between. This CDR3 region has 16 residues. Germline V gene sequence: CDR1 SGHNT, CDR2 YENEEA. The CDR3 coding sequence is TGTGCCAGCAGCTCAACCCTGTGGGGCGCTGGAAACACCATATATTTT. Translated, it gives CASSSTLWGAGNTIYF.